This is a list of T cell receptor beta chains from one sample in a study of Graves' ophthalmopathy and Graves' hyperthyroidism. Each CDR3 protein is one row after TCRdb ran MiXCR on the multiplex PCR reads. The sample holds over 650,000 distinct CDR3 sequences, about 41% seen once. Sequences were obtained from peripheral blood. These receptors were collected from an adult man with Graves' ophthalmopathy. Each CDR3 is given with its conserved first and last residue. Each record gives: V gene, clone size, J gene, CDR3 protein. Clone size, where shown, is once, few, many, or a class for clones that have expanded.

v_call: TRBV15; clone_size: NA; j_call: TRBJ1-2; cdr3_aa: CATSSPPNGYTF
v_call: TRBV12-3/TRBV12-4; clone_size: NA; j_call: TRBJ1-2; cdr3_aa: CASSLSQAGYGYTF
v_call: TRBV5-1; clone_size: many; j_call: TRBJ1-2; cdr3_aa: CASSSFGPGDGYTF
v_call: TRBV10-3; clone_size: NA; j_call: TRBJ1-2; cdr3_aa: CASSYQGLGGYTF
v_call: TRBV29-1; clone_size: NA; j_call: TRBJ2-6; cdr3_aa: CSVRYSGSNVLTF
v_call: TRBV4-1; clone_size: many; j_call: TRBJ2-5; cdr3_aa: CASSQPTSGETQYF
v_call: TRBV5-5; clone_size: NA; j_call: TRBJ2-5; cdr3_aa: CASSQAGRRGAGETQYF
v_call: TRBV5-1; clone_size: NA; j_call: TRBJ2-2; cdr3_aa: CASSLERGATGELFF
v_call: TRBV7-2; clone_size: NA; j_call: TRBJ2-7; cdr3_aa: CASSFRAGEQYF
v_call: TRBV7-8; clone_size: few; j_call: TRBJ2-7; cdr3_aa: CASSFRGGGGAYEQYF
v_call: TRBV20-1; clone_size: few; j_call: TRBJ2-2; cdr3_aa: CSARVGGSSDTGELFF
v_call: TRBV7-8; clone_size: many; j_call: TRBJ2-7; cdr3_aa: CASSLQAEGGYEQYF
v_call: TRBV5-4; clone_size: few; j_call: TRBJ2-6; cdr3_aa: CASSLLDRGISGANVLTF
v_call: TRBV25-1; clone_size: NA; j_call: TRBJ1-5; cdr3_aa: CASSSTGGWNKRNQPQHF
v_call: TRBV29-1; clone_size: once; j_call: TRBJ2-6; cdr3_aa: CSVEGEPGANVLTF
v_call: TRBV7-2; clone_size: many; j_call: TRBJ2-7; cdr3_aa: CASTTHYSYEQYF
v_call: TRBV10-3; clone_size: many; j_call: TRBJ1-5; cdr3_aa: CAISDYDTQPQHF
v_call: TRBV19; clone_size: many; j_call: TRBJ1-6; cdr3_aa: CASRTGDKTGLNSPLHF
v_call: TRBV9; clone_size: many; j_call: TRBJ2-2; cdr3_aa: CASSLGLARTGELFF
v_call: TRBV2; clone_size: NA; j_call: TRBJ2-5; cdr3_aa: CASSEFTSEETQYF
v_call: TRBV7-2; clone_size: NA; j_call: TRBJ1-2; cdr3_aa: CASSPLGDTDYGYTF
v_call: TRBV6-6; clone_size: NA; j_call: TRBJ2-7; cdr3_aa: CASSYVRGQEQYF
v_call: TRBV6-1; clone_size: NA; j_call: TRBJ2-2; cdr3_aa: CASSDWGDTGELFF
v_call: TRBV20-1; clone_size: many; j_call: TRBJ1-6; cdr3_aa: CSARVAGEQDSPLHF
v_call: TRBV3-1; clone_size: few; j_call: TRBJ2-7; cdr3_aa: CASSPRRDEQYF
v_call: TRBV10-3; clone_size: NA; j_call: TRBJ1-2; cdr3_aa: CAISEGVGRPTPNYGYTF
v_call: TRBV29-1; clone_size: NA; j_call: TRBJ2-1; cdr3_aa: CSVGPNEQFF
v_call: TRBV7-2; clone_size: few; j_call: TRBJ1-3; cdr3_aa: CASSPPGQTGNTIYF
v_call: TRBV9; clone_size: NA; j_call: TRBJ2-2; cdr3_aa: CASSAPRDSKPKRYTGELFF
v_call: TRBV25-1; clone_size: NA; j_call: TRBJ1-2; cdr3_aa: CASRSSWSYGYTF
v_call: TRBV10-3; clone_size: many; j_call: TRBJ2-5; cdr3_aa: CAISEFLVETQYF
v_call: TRBV10-3; clone_size: NA; j_call: TRBJ1-1; cdr3_aa: CATAGNTEAFF
v_call: TRBV7-3; clone_size: many; j_call: TRBJ2-7; cdr3_aa: CASSLRYRESYEQYF
v_call: TRBV10-3; clone_size: NA; j_call: TRBJ1-2; cdr3_aa: CAISRPGQVYGYTF
v_call: TRBV11-3; clone_size: NA; j_call: TRBJ2-2; cdr3_aa: CAGSLEGGAGTAGELFF
v_call: TRBV5-6; clone_size: many; j_call: TRBJ1-5; cdr3_aa: CASSLARVQPQHF
v_call: TRBV11-2; clone_size: NA; j_call: TRBJ2-7; cdr3_aa: CASSLGGSGGGYEQYF
v_call: TRBV6-4; clone_size: NA; j_call: TRBJ2-2; cdr3_aa: CASSYSPGTGELFF
v_call: TRBV29-1; clone_size: NA; j_call: TRBJ1-2; cdr3_aa: CSGWTGTDTF
v_call: TRBV10-2; clone_size: NA; j_call: TRBJ2-7; cdr3_aa: CASSDRTSGVSYEQYF